Each of the 17 T cell receptor beta chains below was sequenced from the same sample in a study of identical twins. TCRdb fed the 5' RACE reads into MiXCR, producing one record per CDR3 protein. Among about 200,000 distinct CDR3 sequences listed, roughly a tenth were seen once. Sequencing input: memory (CD45RO+) T cells sorted from blood. These receptors were collected from a woman aged 18-29 years in good health.

This clonotype is medium-sized in the sample. This sequence joins TRBV3-1 and TRBJ1-3; TRBD1 aligns across 9 bases. With 2 bases clipped from V and 0 bases from J, the junction kept 2 bases outside the gene matches. CDR3 length: 16 amino acids. Germline-derived CDR1 and CDR2 are LGHDT and YNNKEL (reference sequence). The CDR3 coding sequence is TGTGCCAGCAGCCAACGGGGACAGGGCTCTGGAAACACCATATATTTT. It is translated as CASSQRGQGSGNTIYF. The full variable domain, with the rest looked up from reference TRBV3-1 and TRBJ1-3, is DTAVSQTPKYLVTQMGNDKSIKCEQNLGHDTMYWYKQDSKKFLKIMFSYNNKELIINETVPNRFSPKSPDKAHLNLHINSLELGDSAVYFCASSQRGQGSGNTIYFGEGSWLTVV.

The table lists this clonotype with many counts. The rearrangement links TRBV9 to TRBJ1-3; D unclear. The CDR3 totals 16 residues. CDR1 and CDR2 from the germline V gene are SGDLS and YYNGEE. V was shortened by 0 bases and J by 0 bases, with 10 bases between the two germline ends. Written as DNA, the CDR3 is TGTGCCAGCAGCGTAGATGGCAGGCCCTCTGGAAACACCATATATTTT. The encoded protein is CASSVDGRPSGNTIYF.

There are a few counts of this clonotype. V gene TRBV7-8 combines with J gene TRBJ1-6; D unresolved. This CDR3 comprises 14 residues. Trimming removed 0 bases from V and 10 bases from J, with 10 bases in between. Germline CDR1 reads SGHVS; CDR2 reads FQNEAQ. CDR3 in amino acids: CASSLAARNSPLHF. CDR3 sequence (DNA): TGTGCCAGCAGCTTAGCCGCGAGGAACTCACCCCTCCACTTT.

The chain has TRBV20-1 and TRBJ2-3, with 11 bases fitting TRBD2. This CDR3 region has 15 residues. Germline CDR1 and CDR2: DFQATT and SNEGSKA (reference sequence). Trimming took 2 bases from V and 3 from J; bases not matched to a gene: 4. The CDR3 region has the DNA TGCAGTGCTAGAAACCTAGCGGGAGGAACAGATACGCAGTATTTT. It codes for CSARNLAGGTDTQYF.

Worth noting for this clonotype: This could be a read error, since a much larger clone is one nucleotide away. CDR3 in amino acids: CANSLNRGTGELFF. In nucleotides, the CDR3 is TGTGCCAACAGCTTAAATCGCGGCACCGGGGAGCTGTTTTTT. This chain links TRBV7-3 with TRBJ2-2, with D unclear. Germline V CDR1 and CDR2: SGHTA, FQGTGA. The CDR3 runs to 14 residues.

The chain employs TRBV12-3 or TRBV12-4 and TRBJ2-7; D remains unclear. The V end was cut by 5 bases, the J end by 4 bases, with 12 bases between. The CDR3 is made up of 13 amino acids. The CDR3 DNA reads as TGTGCCAGCAGTGTAGGGTTGGGGTACGAGCAGTACTTC. This codes for CASSVGLGYEQYF.

This clonotype has at least ten counts. This chain uses TRBV11-2 with TRBJ1-1; no clear D. V lost 5 bases to trimming and J lost 10 bases, with 17 bases between them. The CDR3 sequence is 13 residues long. Germline V gene sequence: CDR1 SGHAT, CDR2 FQNNGV. CDR3 in DNA: TGTGCCAGCAGCGGGTCTGGGGTTGGACTAGCTTTCTTT. As protein: CASSGSGVGLAFF. The full variable domain, completed using reference TRBV11-2 and TRBJ1-1, is EAGVAQSPRYKIIEKRQSVAFWCNPISGHATLYWYQQILGQGPKLLIQFQNNGVVDDSQLPKDRFSAERLKGVDSTLKIQPAKLEDSAVYLCASSGSGVGLAFFGQGTRLTVV.

This clonotype was observed a few times. The genes are TRBV20-1 and TRBJ2-1; D gene ambiguous. In germline, CDR1 is DFQATT, CDR2 SNEGSKA (reference sequence). This CDR3 has 11 amino acids. V lost 3 bases to trimming and J lost 9 bases, with 9 bases between them. The CDR3 DNA is TGCAGTGCTAGGGGTACAGTTGAGCAGTTCTTC. Translated: CSARGTVEQFF.

The chain uses TRBV2 and TRBJ1-1; D call uncertain. Germline V gene lookup returns CDR1 SNHLY and CDR2 FYNNEI. V was clipped by 6 bases and J by 1 base, with 6 bases between them. The CDR3 runs 12 residues. CDR3 in DNA: TGTGCCAGCAGGCGACAGAACACTGAAGCTTTCTTT. It specifies CASRRQNTEAFF.

In this sample, this clonotype turned up a few times. V gene TRBV18 combines with J gene TRBJ2-5; unclear D gene. Germline assignment: CDR1 KGHSH and CDR2 LQKENI. CDR3 length equals 14 residues. Deletions cut 0 bases from V and 6 bases from J, with 11 bases between. Here the CDR3 DNA reads TGTGCCAGCTCACCACCGAAGGGCATGAAGACCCAGTACTTC. It codes for CASSPPKGMKTQYF.

This clonotype has a handful of counts. The chain couples TRBV10-1 to TRBJ2-1, with 8 nucleotides matching TRBD2. V lost 0 bases, J lost 8 bases, and 6 bases stayed unmatched. This CDR3 has 15 residues. The germline gives CDR1 WNHNN, CDR2 SYGVQD (reference sequence). The chain's CDR3 is CASSESGSGSHEQFF. As DNA, the CDR3 is TGCGCCAGCAGTGAGTCGGGAAGCGGGAGCCATGAGCAGTTCTTC.

The chain is built from TRBV3-1 and TRBJ2-2; possibly TRBD2 for D (6 bases). With 1 base removed from V and 2 bases from J, the gap between germline ends came to 17 bases. The CDR3 loop spans 18 amino acids. Germline values: CDR1 LGHDT, CDR2 YNNKEL (reference sequence). CDR3 coding DNA: TGTGCCAGCAGCCAAGTTTTACCCGGGGGAACTAACACCGGGGAGCTGTTTTTT. Its translation: CASSQVLPGGTNTGELFF.

This clonotype was picked up one time. The rearrangement links TRBV7-6 to TRBJ1-6; 8 nucleotides agree with TRBD1. Germline CDR1 is SGHVS and CDR2 is FNYEAQ. Unmatched junction bases numbered 7, after V lost 6 bases and J lost 6 bases. The CDR3 has 15 amino acids. This CDR3 is CASSYTGGRNSPLHF. In DNA form, the CDR3 reads TGTGCCAGCAGTTATACAGGGGGGCGTAATTCACCCCTCCACTTT. Looking up the rest from reference TRBV7-6 and TRBJ1-6 gives the full variable domain: GAGVSQSPRYKVTKRGQDVALRCDPISGHVSLYWYRQALGQGPEFLTYFNYEAQQDKSGLPNDRFSAERPEGSISTLTIQRTEQRDSAMYRCASSYTGGRNSPLHFGNGTRLTVT.

Ten or more counts support this clonotype. V and J are TRBV7-2 and TRBJ2-7, with no clear D. Germline CDR1 is SGHTA and CDR2 is FQGNSA. V was clipped by 1 base and J by 1 base, with 14 bases between them. CDR3 length: 16 amino acids. CDR3 sequence reads: CASSLVRLVRSYEQYF. The CDR3 nucleotides are TGTGCCAGCAGCTTAGTAAGGCTGGTTAGGTCCTACGAGCAGTACTTC.

The chain carries TRBV20-1 and TRBJ2-1, with unresolved D. The V gene lost 6 bases and the J gene lost 5 bases, with 17 bases spanning the gap. CDR1 is DFQATT, CDR2 SNEGSKA, per germline (reference sequence). The CDR3 length is 14 residues. This CDR3 is CSALNPMSHNEQFF. The DNA of the CDR3 is TGCAGTGCCCTAAATCCAATGTCTCACAATGAGCAGTTCTTC.

This clonotype was observed many times. The chain recombines TRBV7-3 with TRBJ1-1; D unclear. V lost 5 bases and J 0 bases, leaving 10 bases between the germline ends. The germline CDR1 and CDR2 sequences are SGHTA and FQGTGA. This CDR3 is 14 amino acids long. CDR3 loop: CASSPGYMNTEAFF. The CDR3 nucleotides read TGTGCCAGCAGCCCCGGATACATGAACACTGAAGCTTTCTTT.

This clonotype has only a few counts. The chain uses TRBV29-1 and TRBJ2-7; the D gene is possibly TRBD1 (5 bases). The CDR3 extends over 10 amino acids. In germline, CDR1 is SQVTM, CDR2 ANQGSEA. Trimming took 7 bases from V and 6 from J, leaving 10 bases between them. The CDR3 spells CSGLGAEQYF. CDR3 nucleotides: TGCAGCGGCCTAGGGGCCGAGCAGTACTTC.